This TCR beta chain was observed in a study of blood T cell repertoires in COVID-19. Study-wide context: The origin of the acute and convalescent COVID-19 samples was the United States, Italy and Spain. From T cells, B-cell-depleted T cells, or PBMCs came the material, which was cDNA or gDNA.

The V gene's germline CDR1 is SGDLS and CDR2 YYNGEE. The CDR3 runs 14 residues. V trimming: 4 bases; J trimming: 4 bases; junction bases outside the gene matches: 2. Generated by immunoSEQ multiplex PCR, the TCRdb table keeps only in-frame clones and is missing some. The data hold about 99,000 clones, with roughly 88% observed a single time. V is TRBV9 and J is TRBJ2-7; TRBD2 matches 13 bases. Input material: peripheral blood. The clonotype comes from a human donor in a cohort sampled during active COVID-19. In DNA, the CDR3 is TGTGCCAGCAGCCCGACTAGCGGGAGGTACGAGCAGTACTTC. The encoded protein is CASSPTSGRYEQYF.